These 16 T cell receptor beta chains were all obtained from the same sample, sequenced in a study of T cell repertoires in aging, cancer and after chemotherapy (dated by TCRdb to about 2019). The run used an Illumina MiSeq. Using a mixed TRB-A/B primer pool, multiplex touch-down PCR amplified rearranged TRB sequences covering the V, D and J segments. In TCRdb, the public reads were trimmed at Q25 with fastp and aligned with MiXCR, with productive beta chains retained. Each record represents a unique CDR3 protein, reported with the most common genes and DNA among its rows. The sample table lists approximately 2,500 distinct CDR3 sequences, under 30% of them with a count of one. 5% to 7% of the sample is held by the ten biggest clonotypes. Genomic DNA extracted from peripheral blood, rather than sorted cells or RNA, was used as the source for amplification of TCR beta rearrangements. Sequenced input: blood. These receptors all stem from a human donor with a solid tumor.

The genes are TRBV18 and TRBJ2-7; TRBD2 agrees at 7 bases. CDR3 size: 15 residues. Germline V gene data show CDR1 as KGHSH and CDR2 as LQKENI. The trim removed 3 bases at V and 5 bases at J, leaving 10 bases unmatched. DNA for the CDR3: TGTGCCAGCTCACCCCCCAGGGAGGGGATAAACGAGCAGTACTTC. It encodes CASSPPREGINEQYF.

CDR3 residues: CASSTPLTGRSGNTIYF. DNA of the CDR3: TGTGCCAGCAGCACTCCTCTGACAGGCCGGTCTGGAAACACCATATATTTT. V and J are TRBV11-2 and TRBJ1-3; D perhaps matches TRBD1 (6 bases). There are 17 residues in the CDR3. Germline V lookup: CDR1 SGHAT, CDR2 FQNNGV. V was trimmed by 5 bases and J by 1 base, leaving 18 bases between them.

This clonotype occurred a few times. The chain uses TRBV5-4 and TRBJ1-1; D possibly corresponds to TRBD1 (6 bases). Germline CDR1 SGHNT, CDR2 YYREEE (reference sequence). Trimming pared 4 bases from V and 0 bases from J, leaving 10 bases between. This CDR3 spans 14 amino acids. CDR3 amino acids: CASSIGQLNTEAFF. CDR3 nucleotide sequence: TGTGCCAGCAGCATCGGACAGTTGAACACTGAAGCTTTCTTT.

This clonotype has a handful of counts. This sequence joins TRBV5-4 and TRBJ1-1; D not resolved. Germline V gives CDR1 SGHNT, CDR2 YYREEE (reference sequence). Trimming pared 0 bases from V and 5 bases from J, leaving 8 bases between. This CDR3 region has 13 residues. CDR3 bases: TGTGCCAGCAGCTTGGTTGTGGGTACTGAAGCTTTCTTT. Protein sequence: CASSLVVGTEAFF.

This clonotype was detected a few times. The chain has TRBV19 and TRBJ2-5, with TRBD2 matching over 7 bases. Germline assignment: CDR1 LNHDA and CDR2 SQIVND (reference sequence). V was pared by 10 bases and J by 1 base, with 18 bases of the junction left unmatched. The CDR3 extends over 17 amino acids. CDR3 DNA: TGTGCCACCCCTTGGGAGGGTTCCCCCTCCTCCCAAGAGACCCAGTACTTC. Amino acids: CATPWEGSPSSQETQYF.

In its sample, this clonotype is medium-sized (0.01 to 0.1%). V gene TRBV30 combines with J gene TRBJ1-1; maybe TRBD1 (5 bases). Between the trimmed V and J ends, which lost 8 bases and 3 bases, there was a span of 10 bases. Germline V lookup: CDR1 GTSNPN, CDR2 SVGIG (reference sequence). This CDR3 spans 11 amino acids. CDR3 protein: CATKQDTEAFF. The CDR3 DNA follows: TGTGCCACGAAACAGGACACTGAAGCTTTCTTT.

In its sample, this clonotype is large (0.1 to 1%). V gene TRBV29-1 combines with J gene TRBJ1-5; a weak D match, TRBD1 (6 bases). Germline V gene data show CDR1 as SQVTM and CDR2 as ANQGSEA. V dropped 3 bases and J dropped 6 bases, with 12 bases sitting between them. This CDR3 is built from 13 residues. CDR3 protein: CSVDGGAGQPQHF. The CDR3 bases are TGCAGCGTTGACGGGGGGGCTGGTCAGCCCCAGCATTTT.

By share, this clonotype counts as large. The chain couples TRBV6-5 to TRBJ2-7, with 8 bases lining up with TRBD1. Trimming removed 1 base from V and 3 bases from J; junction bases left unmatched: 5. The V gene's germline CDR1 is MNHEY and CDR2 SVGAGI. The CDR3 loop spans 15 amino acids. The CDR3 loop is CASSYWTGFVYEQYF. In DNA, the CDR3 is TGTGCCAGCAGTTACTGGACAGGGTTTGTCTACGAGCAGTACTTC.

By proportion, this clonotype is large (0.1 to 1%). CDR3 loop: CAWSVRTGWSYNSPLHF. CDR3 nucleotide sequence: TGTGCCTGGAGTGTACGGACAGGGTGGTCCTATAATTCACCCCTCCACTTT. This rearrangement joins TRBV30 to TRBJ1-6, with 8 bases fitting TRBD1. The J segment lost 1 base and the V segment lost 0 bases, leaving 5 bases of the junction unmatched. Germline V gene lookup returns CDR1 GTSNPN and CDR2 SVGIG (reference sequence). This CDR3 is built from 17 residues.

By sample share, this clonotype is large. This chain connects TRBV6-5 to TRBJ2-7; 11 bases match TRBD2. The V segment lost 5 bases and the J segment 0 bases; nucleotides outside the gene matches: 6. This CDR3 is 16 amino acids long. Per the germline V gene, CDR1 is MNHEY and CDR2 is SVGAGI. The CDR3 DNA reads TGTGCCAGCAGTCGGAGACTAGCGGGAAGCTCCTACGAGCAGTACTTC. This encodes CASSRRLAGSSYEQYF.

This clonotype is medium-sized by share. This sequence joins TRBV12-3 or TRBV12-4 and TRBJ1-1; unclear D gene. Trimming removed 7 bases from V and 5 bases from J, with 11 bases in between. The CDR3 covers 12 residues. Here the CDR3 DNA reads TGTGCCAGCACCGCTTCTTTTACTGAAGCTTTCTTT. Protein product: CASTASFTEAFF.

By share of the sample, this clonotype is medium-sized. The CDR3, as DNA: TGTGCCAGCAGCTTAGGCCCCCTCGACGGCTACACCTTC. As protein: CASSLGPLDGYTF. The chain carries TRBV7-9 and TRBJ1-2; D is unclear. Per the germline V gene, CDR1 is SEHNR and CDR2 is FQNEAQ (reference sequence). Deletions cut 1 base from V and 8 bases from J, with 11 bases between. The CDR3 runs 13 residues.

By sample fraction, this clonotype is medium-sized. This rearrangement joins TRBV6-1 to TRBJ1-5; D gene uncertain. CDR1 is MNHNS, CDR2 SASEGT, per germline. The CDR3 contains 11 residues. The V gene lost 1 base and the J gene lost 5 bases, with 0 bases spanning the gap. CDR3 loop: CASSEDQPQHF. Written as DNA, the CDR3 is TGTGCCAGCAGTGAAGATCAGCCCCAGCATTTT.

The chain links TRBV19 to TRBJ1-3, with D perhaps matching TRBD1 (5 bases). V lost 7 bases, J lost 0 bases, and 13 bases lay in between. This CDR3 spans 15 amino acids. Germline V lookup: CDR1 LNHDA, CDR2 SQIVND (reference sequence). The CDR3 loop reads CASTLLGDSGNTIYF. In DNA form, the CDR3 reads TGTGCCAGTACCCTTCTAGGGGACTCTGGAAACACCATATATTTT.

This clonotype showed up just a few times. This chain uses TRBV6-5 with TRBJ2-3; D tentatively fits TRBD1 or TRBD2 (5 bases each). The CDR3 consists of 15 residues. The germline V gene has CDR1 MNHEY and CDR2 SVGAGI. V was cut by 2 bases and J by 3 bases, with 12 bases left in between. CDR3 sequence reads: CASSYQGDVTDTQYF. The CDR3 coding sequence is TGTGCCAGCAGTTACCAAGGGGACGTTACAGATACGCAGTATTTT.

The rearrangement uses TRBV5-6 and TRBJ2-7, with 8 bases matching TRBD2. Germline-derived CDR1 and CDR2 are SGHDT and YYEEEE. The CDR3 covers 15 residues. V was pared by 4 bases and J by 9 bases, with 15 bases of the junction left unmatched. The CDR3 reads CASSPTGLVFKGQYF. For the CDR3, the DNA is TGTGCCAGCAGCCCAACGGGACTAGTTTTTAAGGGGCAGTACTTC.